This T cell receptor (beta chain) is drawn from a study of vaccination and CD4 T cells after COVID-19. TCRdb ran MiXCR on the PCR reads and lists one entry per CDR3 protein. This sample has 20,000 to 25,000 distinct CDR3 sequences; roughly 51% occur once, and the top ten carry 1% to 1.2%. This clonotype was observed a handful of times. The sample consisted of CD4+ T cells from blood, taken before SARS-CoV-2 vaccination. This TCR derives from a human donor who had recovered from COVID-19.

As DNA, the CDR3 is TGTGCCAGCAGTTCAGGGGGCGATCAGCCCCAGCATTTT. It yields the protein CASSSGGDQPQHF. The chain links TRBV12-3 or TRBV12-4 to TRBJ1-5; 8 nucleotides agree with TRBD1. This CDR3 has 13 residues. V shed 4 bases and J 5 bases; nucleotides not matched to a gene: 1.